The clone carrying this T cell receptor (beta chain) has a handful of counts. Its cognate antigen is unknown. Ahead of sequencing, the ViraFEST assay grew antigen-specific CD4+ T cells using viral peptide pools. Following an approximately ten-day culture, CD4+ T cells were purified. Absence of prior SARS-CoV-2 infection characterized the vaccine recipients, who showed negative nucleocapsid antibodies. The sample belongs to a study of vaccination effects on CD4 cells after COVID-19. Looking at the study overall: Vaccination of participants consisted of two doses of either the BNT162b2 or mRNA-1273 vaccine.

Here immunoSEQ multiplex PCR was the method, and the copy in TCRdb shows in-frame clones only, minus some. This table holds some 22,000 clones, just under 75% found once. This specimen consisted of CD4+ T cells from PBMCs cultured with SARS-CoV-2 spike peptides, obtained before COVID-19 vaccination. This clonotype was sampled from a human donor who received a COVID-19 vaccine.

The DNA for the CDR3 is TGTGCCAGCAGTACGACAGGGCGGGGATATTCACCCCTCCACTTT. Encoded protein: CASSTTGRGYSPLHF. The V and J genes are TRBV6-5 and TRBJ1-6, with TRBD1 matching over 7 bases. CDR1 is MNHEY, CDR2 SVGAGI, per germline. Trimming removed 5 bases from V and 8 bases from J; junction bases left unmatched: 9. CDR3 size: 15 residues.